This TCR beta chain was sequenced during a study of T-cell reconstitution after alpha-beta-depleted transplantation in children listed by TCRdb under 2016. A note on the overall study: Using TCR repertoire profiling, the study quantitatively followed how T-cell immune reconstitution unfolded in children after TCRalphabeta/CD19-depleted allogeneic hematopoietic cell transplantation. Overall results and qualifications from the work: The apparently early recovery of alphabetaT-cell counts about two months after transplant reportedly depended on only several hundred rapidly expanded clones that came from non-depleted graft cells. Hyperexpanded clone frequencies declined over subsequent months; after one year, T-cell counts and TCRbeta diversity were mostly attributed to newly produced T cells. The high TCRbeta diversity at day 60 in some patients was ascribed to recipient T cells and intrathymic progenitors that had survived conditioning.

The junction shows trimming of 9 bases on V and 12 bases on J, plus 18 bases between the germline ends. The CDR3 numbers 12 residues from cysteine through phenylalanine. Only the CDR3 DNA stays, 36 bases, in frame from base 1. CDR1 and CDR2 (MDHEN, SYDVKM) derive from the germline V gene. There are a few counts of this clonotype. What antigen it recognizes has not been identified. Per-base qualities were not stored, and no clone one base away is much larger. Receptor libraries were prepared by PCR. The sequencing machine was an Illumina HiSeq 2500. TCR libraries were prepared with molecular barcoding, using unique molecular identifiers to normalize TCRbeta repertoire quantification. TCRdb's own reprocessing of the public reads used fastp at Q25 and MiXCR and kept productive beta chains. Each entry is one CDR3 protein sequence, shown with its most common DNA and genes. The sample table records over 400,000 distinct CDR3 sequences; around two fifths of these occur just once. In total, the top ten clones hold approximately 25% of the sample.

Read against the paper, the sample's treatment or condition label means: allogeneic hematopoietic cell transplantation with graft depleted of TCRalphabeta T cells and CD19 B cells. The children who served as transplant recipients had been given grafts of TCRalphabeta/CD19-depleted allogeneic hematopoietic cells. The material was PBMCs, obtained before TCRalphabeta/CD19-depleted stem cell transplant. In this chain, TRBV28 is recombined with TRBJ2-1; no D segment can be confidently identified. This clonotype was obtained from a girl aged 2 to 9 with aplastic anemia, due to receive a stem cell transplant. The DNA sequence is TGTGCCAGTTATCAGGACGGTGCGTCGCAGTTCTTC. The translation is CASYQDGASQFF. Supplemented by the reference TRBV28 and TRBJ2-1 proteins around the CDR3, the complete variable domain is DVKVTQSSRYLVKRTGEKVFLECVQDMDHENMFWYRQDPGLGLRLIYFSYDVKMKEKGDIPEGYSVSREKKERFSLILESASTNQTSMYLCASYQDGASQFFGPGTRLTVL.